The T cell receptor beta chain under discussion was sequenced for a study of beta chain features in type 1 diabetes. Study outcomes and limitations: Among patients with Type 1 diabetes, TCRB CDR3s were moderately but significantly shorter in every one of the four CD4+ subsets. There was no resolution here of whether HLA type influences TCRB rearrangement.

This clone was detected a few times. The target antigen is unknown. Via the markers CD45RO/CCR7/CD25/CD127/CD95/CD27, stem cell-like memory, regulatory, central memory and naive CD4+ cells were sorted. The germline CDR1 and CDR2 sequences are SNHLY and FYNNEI. Between the trimmed V and J ends, which lost 7 bases and 7 bases, there was a span of 22 bases. CDR3 length: 15 amino acids. As every portion of the isolated RNA was reverse transcribed, the sequencing read expressed TCRB transcripts. Using immunoSEQ multiplex PCR, the repertoire was profiled, and TCRdb retains in-frame clones only, with some absent. The table includes 250,000 to 350,000 clones, roughly 15% detected once.

This rearrangement joins TRBV2 to TRBJ1-2; D is unclear. The sample was central memory CD4+ T cells from blood. The TCR was taken from a young man in good health. In DNA, the CDR3 is TGTGCCAGCATCCAAATTGACGGAACAGTAGGTGGCTACACCTTC. Amino acids: CASIQIDGTVGGYTF.